This passage covers 12 T cell receptor beta chains from one sample sequenced in a study of T-cell reconstitution after alpha-beta-depleted transplantation in children. The TCRbeta library incorporated unique molecular identifiers. TCRdb fed the PCR reads into MiXCR, producing one record per CDR3 protein. The table shows 250,000 to 400,000 distinct CDR3 sequences, with roughly 21% occurring only once. The starting material was PBMCs, mostly from graft donor cells, obtained 180 days after TCRalphabeta/CD19-depleted stem cell transplant. The receptors here all came from a male patient under 18 who had a stem cell transplant for acute lymphoblastic leukemia, so the T cells may come from the graft donor.

This clonotype was detected a few times. This rearrangement joins TRBV5-6 to TRBJ2-7, with D perhaps matching TRBD2 (6 bases). This CDR3 is built from 12 residues. CDR1 and CDR2 from the germline V gene are SGHDT and YYEEEE. Trimming cost V 4 bases and J 3 bases, with 8 bases left between them. The CDR3 region is CASSRGLYEQYF. Written as DNA, the CDR3 is TGTGCCAGCAGCCGGGGACTCTACGAGCAGTACTTC.

The chain is built from TRBV10-1 and TRBJ2-3; 7 positions agree with TRBD2. CDR1 and CDR2 (germline): WNHNN, SYGVQD (reference sequence). After removal of 0 bases from V and 1 base from J, the junction contained 7 bases not matched to a gene. CDR3 length: 17 residues. In DNA form, the CDR3 reads TGCGCCAGCAGTGAGTCAGGGAAGCGGGGAGGCACAGATACGCAGTATTTT. Its protein product is CASSESGKRGGTDTQYF.

This clonotype has just a few counts. The chain carries TRBV7-9 and TRBJ2-7; 8 positions match TRBD2. CDR1 is SEHNR, CDR2 FQNEAQ, per germline (reference sequence). V lost 5 bases to trimming and J lost 3 bases; unmatched junction nucleotides: 3. The CDR3 runs to 13 residues. CDR3 residues: CASSGTSFYEQYF. The CDR3 bases are TGTGCCAGCAGCGGGACTAGTTTCTACGAGCAGTACTTC.

This clonotype appeared many times. The rearrangement uses TRBV5-1 and TRBJ2-1; possibly TRBD2 for D (5 bases). Trimming removed 4 bases from V and 7 bases from J, with 12 bases in between. The CDR3 has 13 residues. CDR1 and CDR2 (germline): SGHRS, YFSETQ. This CDR3 reads CASSPEGHNEQFF. Written as DNA, the CDR3 is TGCGCCAGCAGCCCCGAGGGCCATAATGAGCAGTTCTTC.

This chain uses TRBV27 with TRBJ1-5; 10 bases are shared with TRBD1. CDR3 size: 15 residues. J was trimmed by 10 bases and V by 5 bases; bases with no gene match: 11. From germline, CDR1 is MNHEY and CDR2 SMNVEV (reference sequence). The CDR3 loop is CASSPPGQGSEPQHF. The DNA for the CDR3 is TGTGCCAGCAGTCCGCCGGGACAGGGGTCCGAACCCCAGCATTTT.

This clonotype was picked up a small number of times. One junction end disagrees with the germline gene, perhaps due to a read error. V gene TRBV14 combines with J gene TRBJ2-1, with 9 bases aligning to TRBD2. This CDR3 region has 13 residues. CDR1 SGHDN and CDR2 FVKESK come from the germline V gene. The CDR3 here is CASSQGSTSGRLF. The DNA of the CDR3 is TGTGCCAGCAGCCAGGGTTCGACTAGCGGCCGGCTCTTT. Variable domain in full (rest from reference TRBV14 and TRBJ2-1): EAGVTQFPSHSVIEKGQTVTLRCDPISGHDNLYWYRRVMGKEIKFLLHFVKESKQDESGMPNNRFLAERTGGTYSTLKVQPAELEDSGVYFCASSQGSTSGRLFGPGTRLTVL.

This rearrangement joins TRBV7-8 to TRBJ1-1, with 8 nucleotides matching TRBD1. The V segment lost 5 bases and the J segment 1 base; nucleotides outside the gene matches: 9. The CDR3 extends over 16 amino acids. The germline V gene has CDR1 SGHVS and CDR2 FQNEAQ. This chain's CDR3 is CASSLKSGTGNTEAFF. In nucleotides, the CDR3 is TGTGCCAGCAGCCTAAAGTCCGGGACAGGGAACACTGAAGCTTTCTTT. Combining the CDR3 with reference TRBV7-8 and TRBJ1-1 gives the whole variable domain GAGVSQSPRYKVAKRGQDVALRCDPISGHVSLFWYQQALGQGPEFLTYFQNEAQLDKSGLPSDRFFAERPEGSVSTLKIQRTQQEDSAVYLCASSLKSGTGNTEAFFGQGTRLTVV.

CDR3 DNA: TGCAGTGCTCCGTTCCTGGGACCCCGAGCGGCCCAGTACTTC. Translating it yields CSAPFLGPRAAQYF. V gene TRBV20-1 combines with J gene TRBJ2-5; D assignment may be TRBD1 or TRBD2 (5 bases each). V gave up 5 bases and J gave up 9 bases, with 22 bases separating them. Germline CDR1 DFQATT, CDR2 SNEGSKA (reference sequence). The length of the CDR3 is 14 residues.

The gene calls are TRBV7-8 and TRBJ1-2; 7 bases are shared with TRBD1. The V segment lost 2 bases and the J segment 4 bases; nucleotides outside the gene matches: 7. Germline V gives CDR1 SGHVS, CDR2 FQNEAQ. This CDR3 region has 15 residues. The CDR3 loop is CASSLRATGFYGYTF. CDR3 nucleotide sequence: TGTGCCAGCAGCTTACGGGCGACAGGGTTCTATGGCTACACCTTC.

The rearrangement joins TRBV6-1 to TRBJ1-2; D is unclear. Germline loops: CDR1 MNHNS, CDR2 SASEGT. The CDR3 is made up of 16 amino acids. V was shortened by 6 bases and J by 1 base, with 18 bases between the two germline ends. This CDR3 reads CASRPTPRRSNYGYTF. In nucleotides, the CDR3 is TGTGCCAGCAGGCCAACCCCTCGACGGAGTAACTATGGCTACACCTTC.

As DNA, the CDR3 is TGTGCCAGCAGTGTGCGAGGCCAGAAGTTCAATGAGCAGTTCTTC. It yields the protein CASSVRGQKFNEQFF. V usage is TRBV2 and J usage is TRBJ2-1; D unclear. Trimming took 4 bases from V and 6 from J, leaving 16 bases between them. This CDR3 contains 15 residues. Germline CDR1 SNHLY, CDR2 FYNNEI.

V and J are TRBV11-2 and TRBJ2-7; D is unresolved. The germline V and J ends were trimmed by 2 bases and 9 bases, with 23 bases remaining between them. CDR1 and CDR2 from the germline V gene are SGHAT and FQNNGV. CDR3 length: 16 amino acids. The CDR3 is CASSLNVRPGPPGQYF. CDR3 in DNA: TGTGCCAGCAGCTTAAACGTCCGACCAGGTCCCCCTGGGCAGTACTTC.